What follows are 32 T cell receptor beta chains derived from one specimen sequenced in a study of blood T cells in healthy people across ages. Then a second PCR, running roughly 6 to 12 cycles, was carried out with a sample-barcoded 5' primer and a J-beta primer mix. TCRdb reprocessed the 5' RACE reads with MiXCR, giving one entry per CDR3 protein. The table records around 650,000 distinct CDR3 sequences, approximately 40% of them present only once. Sequencing was done on a sample of blood. These receptors were obtained from a man older than 75 in good health.

This clonotype was counted once. This sequence joins TRBV6-6 and TRBJ2-7; D not resolved. V was trimmed by 10 bases and J by 2 bases, leaving 12 bases between them. CDR1 is MNHNY and CDR2 is SVGAGI in the germline V gene (reference sequence). This CDR3 comprises 12 residues. The CDR3 coding sequence is TGTGCCACTTCGGACGTAACCTACGAGCAGTACTTC. It specifies CATSDVTYEQYF.

Of note for this clonotype: Possible read error: a much larger clone is one base away. The chain recombines TRBV20-1 with TRBJ2-7, with 9 bases fitting TRBD2. Germline V gives CDR1 DFQATT, CDR2 SNEGSKA (reference sequence). The CDR3 has 15 amino acids. The CDR3 DNA reads TGCAGTACTAGTTTAGCGGGGGCTCTTCGGGACGAGCAGTACTTC. Translation: CSTSLAGALRDEQYF.

A single count supports this clonotype. The chain uses TRBV20-1 and TRBJ2-3; D is uncertain. This CDR3 has 13 residues. Germline V lookup: CDR1 DFQATT, CDR2 SNEGSKA (reference sequence). V lost 5 bases and J lost 0, with 9 bases in between. The CDR3 sequence: CSAGLSSTDTQYF. The CDR3 nucleotides read TGCAGTGCTGGTCTAAGTAGCACAGATACGCAGTATTTT.

The V call is TRBV3-1, the J call TRBJ1-5; D uncertain. V was trimmed by 1 base and J by 10 bases, leaving 14 bases between them. CDR3 size: 14 residues. The germline V gene has CDR1 LGHDT and CDR2 YNNKEL (reference sequence). CDR3 in amino acids: CASSQGGAGSPQHF. CDR3 nucleotides: TGTGCCAGCAGCCAAGGCGGCGCGGGGTCCCCCCAGCATTTT.

A few counts support this clonotype. A much larger clonotype is one base distant, so this may be a read error. The chain is built from TRBV20-1 and TRBJ2-1; 8 bases are a match to TRBD2. The CDR3 is made up of 15 amino acids. Per germline, CDR1 DFQATT and CDR2 SNEGSKA (reference sequence). Trimming cost V 0 bases and J 2 bases; bases outside gene matches: 3. CDR3 loop: CSARDAGGPYNEQFF. CDR3 DNA sequence: TGCAGTGCTAGAGACGCGGGAGGACCCTACAATGAGCAGTTCTTC.

The chain carries TRBV4-2 and TRBJ2-7; 9 nucleotides align to TRBD2. The J segment lost 4 bases and the V segment lost 0 bases, leaving 4 bases of the junction unmatched. CDR3 length: 15 amino acids. CDR1 and CDR2 from the germline V gene are LGHNA and YNFKEQ. The CDR3 DNA sequence: TGTGCCAGCAGCCAAGACCTAGCGGGACGGTACGAGCAGTACTTC. This gives the protein CASSQDLAGRYEQYF.

CDR3 sequence: CASSPAGSRTQYF. Here the CDR3 DNA reads TGCGCCAGCAGCCCTGCGGGGTCCCGGACCCAGTACTTC. The V call is TRBV5-1, the J call TRBJ2-5, with D perhaps matching TRBD2 (6 bases). The CDR3 is 13 amino acids. The V gene's germline CDR1 is SGHRS and CDR2 YFSETQ. Trimming removed 4 bases from V and 7 bases from J, with 14 bases in between.

The V gene is TRBV6-2 or TRBV6-3, the J gene TRBJ2-1; D gene unclear. CDR1 is MNHEY, CDR2 SVGEGT, per germline. The V end lost 2 bases, the J end lost 8 bases, and 10 bases lay between the germline ends. The CDR3 extends over 13 amino acids. CDR3 nucleotides: TGTGCCAGCAGTTACACCGGCCCCGATGAGCAGTTCTTC. Protein sequence: CASSYTGPDEQFF.

The chain employs TRBV27 and TRBJ2-7, with D hard to call. This CDR3 has 13 residues. V lost 8 bases and J lost 0, with 11 bases in between. The germline V gene has CDR1 MNHEY and CDR2 SMNVEV (reference sequence). For the CDR3, the DNA is TGTGCCAGCCTCTTGACTTACTCCTACGAGCAGTACTTC. Its protein is CASLLTYSYEQYF.

The rearrangement uses TRBV20-1 and TRBJ2-2, with D tentatively TRBD1 (5 bases). Trimming removed 6 bases at V and 0 bases at J, with 14 bases between. The CDR3 extends over 15 amino acids. Per germline, CDR1 DFQATT and CDR2 SNEGSKA (reference sequence). In nucleotides, the CDR3 is TGCAGTGCCCCCGCTGGGGCTGCGAACACCGGGGAGCTGTTTTTT. Amino acid sequence: CSAPAGAANTGELFF.

The J gene is TRBJ2-1, the V gene TRBV5-5, with 9 bases that match TRBD2. V was clipped by 1 base and J by 15 bases; unmatched bases: 8. The CDR3 is 13 residues long. CDR1 is SGHKS and CDR2 is YYEKEE in the germline V gene (reference sequence). The CDR3: CASSLSSGVDLFF. Written as DNA, the CDR3 is TGTGCCAGCAGCTTGTCTAGCGGGGTTGATCTGTTCTTC.

This chain joins TRBV6-1 and TRBJ1-2, with TRBD1 identical over 7 bases. Germline-derived CDR1 and CDR2 are MNHNS and SASEGT. The CDR3 spans 14 residues. With 9 bases clipped from V and 1 base from J, the junction kept 8 bases outside the gene matches. This CDR3 is CASNRDSGNYGYTF. The DNA for the CDR3 is TGTGCCAGTAACCGGGACAGTGGTAACTATGGCTACACCTTC.

Only a few counts were recorded for this clonotype. This chain joins TRBV20-1 and TRBJ2-3, with D possibly being TRBD1 (5 bases). CDR1 is DFQATT and CDR2 is SNEGSKA in the germline V gene (reference sequence). The CDR3 runs to 15 residues. The ends were cut back, 6 bases at V and 2 bases at J, with 18 bases in the middle. CDR3 protein: CSAPRGMISTDTQYF. In nucleotides, the CDR3 is TGCAGTGCCCCAAGGGGTATGATATCCACAGATACGCAGTATTTT.

This chain connects TRBV6-2 or TRBV6-3 to TRBJ2-7; 7 bases are shared with TRBD2. The germline V gene encodes CDR1 MNHEY and CDR2 SVGEGT. The ends lost 2 bases at V and 2 bases at J; junction bases unmatched: 3. The CDR3 extends over 14 amino acids. The CDR3 coding sequence is TGTGCCAGCAGTTACCCGGGACTAACCTACGAGCAGTACTTC. Protein: CASSYPGLTYEQYF.

This clonotype was counted many times. This chain connects TRBV4-3 to TRBJ2-1; 9 bases agree with TRBD2. CDR3 length: 16 amino acids. CDR1 is LGHNA, CDR2 YSLEER, per germline. V was pared by 0 bases and J by 3 bases, with 3 bases of the junction left unmatched. The CDR3 region has the DNA TGCGCCAGCAGCCAAGATGTAGCGGGGGACTACAATGAGCAGTTCTTC. Amino acids: CASSQDVAGDYNEQFF.

This clonotype was seen ten or more times. This rearrangement joins TRBV10-3 to TRBJ1-2; D is unresolved. The CDR3 loop spans 14 amino acids. Germline V gives CDR1 ENHRY, CDR2 SYGVKD. V was shortened by 0 bases and J by 6 bases, with 11 bases between the two germline ends. The CDR3 spells CAISESAVRDGYTF. The CDR3 DNA follows: TGTGCCATCAGTGAGTCGGCAGTACGCGATGGCTACACCTTC.

This chain links TRBV3-1 with TRBJ1-2, with 7 bases fitting TRBD1. CDR3 length: 14 amino acids. With 1 base clipped from V and 4 bases from J, the junction kept 3 bases outside the gene matches. Germline CDR1 is LGHDT and CDR2 is YNNKEL (reference sequence). As DNA, the CDR3 is TGTGCCAGCAGCCAAGGGACAGGTGCCTATGGCTACACCTTC. Translated, it gives CASSQGTGAYGYTF.

V and J are TRBV6-6 and TRBJ2-6; TRBD1 is a possible D gene (6 bases). This CDR3 is built from 15 residues. V gave up 3 bases and J gave up 1 base, with 7 bases separating them. Looked up from germline, CDR1 is MNHNY and CDR2 is SVGAGI (reference sequence). The CDR3 DNA follows: TGTGCCAGCAGTTATCAGGGGTCTGGGGCCAACGTCCTGACTTTC. Translated: CASSYQGSGANVLTF.

This rearrangement joins TRBV6-2 or TRBV6-3 to TRBJ1-5; 7 bases match TRBD1. The CDR3 spans 14 residues. V dropped 5 bases and J dropped 3; count of bases not matched to a gene: 4. The germline CDR1 and CDR2 sequences are MNHEY and SVGEGT. The CDR3 nucleotides are TGTGCCAGCAGTAGCACAGGGGTCAATCAGCCCCAGCATTTT. This codes for CASSSTGVNQPQHF.

The rearrangement uses TRBV6-2 or TRBV6-3 and TRBJ2-5; TRBD1 agrees at 7 bases. There are 15 residues in the CDR3. Per germline, CDR1 MNHEY and CDR2 SVGEGT. V lost 2 bases to trimming and J lost 2 bases; unmatched junction nucleotides: 5. DNA of the CDR3: TGTGCCAGCAGTTACATCGCAGGGGGTCAAGAGACCCAGTACTTC. Protein product: CASSYIAGGQETQYF.

Worth noting for this clonotype: Since a much larger clone is just one base distant, this may be a read error. V is TRBV24-1 and J is TRBJ2-1; D may correspond to TRBD1 or TRBD2 (5 bases each). Germline loops: CDR1 KGHDR, CDR2 SFDVKD. The V and J ends lost 4 bases and 13 bases respectively, with 19 bases between them. The CDR3 contains 14 residues. The CDR3 coding sequence is TGTGCCACCAGTGACACCGGGACCGGAGAGACCCAGTTCTTC. Translating gives CATSDTGTGETQFF.

Concerning this clonotype: A read error may produce the germline difference seen at one junction end. V usage is TRBV6-1 and J usage is TRBJ2-3; D gene unclear. Germline V lookup: CDR1 MNHNS, CDR2 SASEGT. The CDR3 consists of 12 residues. This chain's CDR3 is CANSGPTDTQYF. CDR3 in DNA: TGTGCCAACAGTGGACCCACAGATACGCAGTATTTT.

At least ten counts were recorded for this clonotype. This rearrangement joins TRBV7-2 to TRBJ2-3; TRBD2 matches 8 bases. Per germline, CDR1 SGHTA and CDR2 FQGNSA. V shed 8 bases, J shed 6 bases, and the junction held 10 bases outside the gene matches. The CDR3 loop spans 14 amino acids. The CDR3 here is CASSTGSGVDTQYF. CDR3 DNA: TGTGCCAGCTCAACAGGTAGCGGGGTGGATACGCAGTATTTT.

The chain couples TRBV7-7 to TRBJ2-3; 7 nucleotides agree with TRBD1. Germline CDR1 is SSHAT and CDR2 is FNYEAQ (reference sequence). The length of the CDR3 is 14 residues. With 5 bases clipped from V and 6 bases from J, the junction kept 8 bases outside the gene matches. The CDR3 DNA reads as TGTGCCAGCAGCCCCACGGGACAGTCTGATACGCAGTATTTT. Translating it yields CASSPTGQSDTQYF.

The rearrangement links TRBV6-1 to TRBJ2-1, with TRBD2 matching over 10 bases. The J segment lost 6 bases and the V segment lost 7 bases, leaving 6 bases of the junction unmatched. Germline CDR1 is MNHNS and CDR2 is SASEGT. This CDR3 has 14 residues. This CDR3 is CASIASGSFNEQFF. The CDR3, as DNA: TGTGCCAGCATTGCTAGCGGGAGTTTCAATGAGCAGTTCTTC.

CDR3 region: CSVDAGRGNTEAFF. The CDR3 region has the DNA TGCAGCGTTGATGCGGGTAGAGGGAACACTGAAGCTTTCTTT. The J gene is TRBJ1-1, the V gene TRBV29-1; D gene uncertain. Germline V gene lookup returns CDR1 SQVTM and CDR2 ANQGSEA. Deletions cut 3 bases from V and 1 base from J, with 12 bases between. The CDR3 runs to 14 residues.

This clonotype has just a few counts. The J gene is TRBJ2-7, the V gene TRBV6-5, with a tentative D call TRBD2 (6 bases). The CDR3 loop spans 13 amino acids. Per the germline V gene, CDR1 is MNHEY and CDR2 is SVGAGI. V shed 11 bases and J shed 3 bases, with 17 bases lying between them. The CDR3 nucleotides are TGTGCCTCCCACACGGGGGAATTCTACGAGCAGTACTTC. The encoded protein is CASHTGEFYEQYF.

The chain uses TRBV20-1 and TRBJ2-5, with 9 bases matching TRBD2. The ends lost 3 bases at V and 2 bases at J; junction bases unmatched: 7. Germline CDR1 reads DFQATT; CDR2 reads SNEGSKA (reference sequence). The CDR3 has 15 amino acids. This chain's CDR3 is CSASPASGAQETQYF. The CDR3 DNA reads TGCAGTGCTAGTCCGGCTAGCGGGGCACAAGAGACCCAGTACTTC.

This clonotype was seen a few times. This chain uses TRBV3-1 with TRBJ2-1; D gene ambiguous. The length of the CDR3 is 13 residues. Germline values: CDR1 LGHDT, CDR2 YNNKEL (reference sequence). V dropped 0 bases and J dropped 7 bases, with 7 bases sitting between them. CDR3 bases: TGTGCCAGCAGCCAAGATCAACGGAATGAGCAGTTCTTC. This translates into CASSQDQRNEQFF.

V and J are TRBV6-2 or TRBV6-3 and TRBJ2-2; D gene uncertain. This CDR3 contains 13 residues. Trimming shortened V by 2 bases and J by 1 base, and 2 bases separated the two germline ends. CDR1 MNHEY and CDR2 SVGEGT come from the germline V gene. As DNA, the CDR3 is TGTGCCAGCAGTTACGAGAACACCGGGGAGCTGTTTTTT. Its protein is CASSYENTGELFF.

This clonotype was found a few times. The V gene is TRBV12-3 or TRBV12-4, the J gene TRBJ1-1; unclear D gene. CDR3 length equals 15 residues. With 1 base removed from V and 3 bases from J, the gap between germline ends came to 12 bases. CDR3 sequence: CASSLVVGGYTEAFF. For the CDR3, the DNA is TGTGCCAGCAGTTTAGTCGTAGGTGGGTACACTGAAGCTTTCTTT.

This chain links TRBV10-1 with TRBJ2-3; the D is unclear. Per germline, CDR1 WNHNN and CDR2 SYGVQD (reference sequence). CDR3 size: 12 residues. V shed 0 bases and J shed 4 bases, with 2 bases lying between them. The CDR3 here is CASSESADTQYF. CDR3 coding DNA: TGCGCCAGCAGTGAGTCGGCAGATACGCAGTATTTT.